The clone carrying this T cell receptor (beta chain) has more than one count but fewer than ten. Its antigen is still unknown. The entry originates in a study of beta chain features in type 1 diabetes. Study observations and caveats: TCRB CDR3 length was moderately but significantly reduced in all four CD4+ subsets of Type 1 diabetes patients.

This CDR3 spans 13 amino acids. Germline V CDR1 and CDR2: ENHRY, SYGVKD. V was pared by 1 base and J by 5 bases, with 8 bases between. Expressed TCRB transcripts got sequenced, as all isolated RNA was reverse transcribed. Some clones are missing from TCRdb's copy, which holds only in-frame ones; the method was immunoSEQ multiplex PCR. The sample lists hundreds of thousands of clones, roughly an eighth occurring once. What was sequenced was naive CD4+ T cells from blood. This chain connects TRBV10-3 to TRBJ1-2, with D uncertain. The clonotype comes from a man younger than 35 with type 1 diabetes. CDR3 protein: CAISELEGYGYTF. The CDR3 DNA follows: TGTGCCATCAGTGAGTTGGAGGGATATGGCTACACCTTC.